These 12 T cell receptor beta chains were all obtained from the same sample, sequenced in a study of PD-1 blockade in classical Hodgkin lymphoma. Relapse after autologous stem cell transplantation occurred in every patient, and brentuximab vedotin exposure varied. Using immunoSEQ multiplex PCR, the repertoire was profiled, and TCRdb retains in-frame clones only, with some absent. The sample carries 20,000 to 30,000 clones, 81% recorded once. The source material was peripheral blood mononuclear cells (PBMCs), sampled before the second cycle of nivolumab. Receptor source: a human donor with classical Hodgkin lymphoma.

The rearrangement links TRBV28 to TRBJ1-3; a weak D match, TRBD1 (5 bases). The CDR3 totals 15 residues. The V gene's germline CDR1 is MDHEN and CDR2 SYDVKM. Trimming took 0 bases from V and 0 from J, leaving 6 bases between them. CDR3 in DNA: TGTGCCAGCAGTTTATGGCAGGGCTCTGGAAACACCATATATTTT. The encoded protein is CASSLWQGSGNTIYF.

The chain employs TRBV19 and TRBJ1-2, with 9 bases identical to TRBD1. The V gene end was trimmed by 7 bases and the J gene end by 6 bases; junction bases not matched to a gene: 15. This CDR3 region has 16 residues. Germline V CDR1 and CDR2: LNHDA, SQIVND (reference sequence). DNA of the CDR3: TGTGCCAGTATCCCCGTACAGGGGGCGCATATGCATGGCTACACCTTC. It yields the protein CASIPVQGAHMHGYTF.

The sample holds a few counts of this clone. The genes are TRBV30 and TRBJ2-7, with TRBD2 matching over 12 bases. Trimming cost V 1 base and J 4 bases; bases outside gene matches: 2. CDR3 length: 14 amino acids. Germline assignment: CDR1 GTSNPN and CDR2 SVGIG (reference sequence). For the CDR3, the DNA is TGTGCCTGGAGTGCGGGACTAGCGGGTTACGAGCAGTACTTC. Amino acid sequence: CAWSAGLAGYEQYF.

The gene calls are TRBV18 and TRBJ2-7; either TRBD1 or TRBD2 may supply D (6 bases each). The CDR3 sequence is 15 residues long. V gave up 2 bases and J gave up 3 bases, with 14 bases separating them. CDR1 is KGHSH and CDR2 is LQKENI in the germline V gene. The CDR3, as DNA: TGTGCCAGCTCACCAGGAGGAGGGGGAGGCTACGAGCAGTACTTC. This codes for CASSPGGGGGYEQYF.

This sequence joins TRBV28 and TRBJ2-5; unclear D gene. The germline V and J ends were trimmed by 4 bases and 2 bases, with 2 bases remaining between them. There are 11 residues in the CDR3. The germline gives CDR1 MDHEN, CDR2 SYDVKM. The DNA of the CDR3 is TGTGCCAGCAGTTCTCAAGAGACCCAGTACTTC. This codes for CASSSQETQYF.

This clone was counted a single time. This chain joins TRBV6-5 and TRBJ1-6; a possible D gene is TRBD1 (5 bases). Germline lookup yields CDR1 MNHEY and CDR2 SVGAGI. CDR3 size: 14 residues. Trimming removed 5 bases at V and 9 bases at J, with 14 bases between. The CDR3 nucleotides read TGTGCCAGCAGTCCGGGACGCTGGGGTTCACCCCTCCACTTT. It specifies CASSPGRWGSPLHF.

The chain combines TRBV2 with TRBJ1-1; 9 bases are a match to TRBD1. With 6 bases clipped from V and 8 bases from J, the junction kept 7 bases outside the gene matches. In germline, CDR1 is SNHLY, CDR2 FYNNEI. CDR3 length: 13 residues. CDR3: CASRGYDRGEAFF. CDR3 nucleotide sequence: TGTGCCAGCAGGGGCTATGACAGGGGGGAAGCTTTCTTT.

The chain carries TRBV4-2 and TRBJ1-4; D call uncertain. The V end lost 0 bases, the J end lost 0 bases, and 11 bases lay between the germline ends. This CDR3 comprises 17 residues. Per the germline V gene, CDR1 is LGHNA and CDR2 is YNFKEQ. The CDR3 sequence: CASSQDFRTATNEKLFF. As DNA, the CDR3 is TGTGCCAGCAGCCAAGATTTCAGGACCGCAACTAATGAAAAACTGTTTTTT.

The chain combines TRBV30 with TRBJ1-4, with D unresolved. Trimming pared 1 base from V and 6 bases from J, leaving 9 bases between. The germline CDR1 and CDR2 sequences are GTSNPN and SVGIG (reference sequence). This CDR3 contains 13 residues. As DNA, the CDR3 is TGTGCCTGGAGTGCCAGACCCCATGAAAAACTGTTTTTT. Its translation is CAWSARPHEKLFF. Full variable domain (rest looked up from reference TRBV30 and TRBJ1-4): SQTIHQWPATLVQPVGSPLSLECTVEGTSNPNLYWYRQAAGRGLQLLFYSVGIGQISSEVPQNLSASRPQDRQFILSSKKLLLSDSGFYLCAWSARPHEKLFFGSGTQLSVL.

The chain is built from TRBV6-5 and TRBJ2-3; 9 bases line up with TRBD1. Trimming took 4 bases from V and 2 from J; bases not matched to a gene: 7. CDR1 MNHEY and CDR2 SVGAGI come from the germline V gene. The CDR3 has 16 amino acids. The CDR3 sequence is CASSSTGGGNTDTQYF. In DNA, the CDR3 is TGTGCCAGCAGTTCCACAGGGGGCGGGAACACAGATACGCAGTATTTT.

The chain employs TRBV29-1 and TRBJ2-1, with 8 nucleotides matching TRBD2. The CDR3 runs 17 residues. Losses at the gene ends were 3 bases for V and 0 bases for J; bases not matched to a gene: 10. CDR1 is SQVTM, CDR2 ANQGSEA, per germline. CDR3 sequence reads: CSVELAGAPSSYNEQFF. CDR3 nucleotides: TGCAGCGTTGAGCTAGCGGGCGCCCCAAGCTCCTACAATGAGCAGTTCTTC.

This clone was detected a few times. The rearrangement uses TRBV4-2 and TRBJ1-6, with D unresolved. Trimming pared 1 base from V and 9 bases from J, leaving 19 bases between. The germline gives CDR1 LGHNA, CDR2 YNFKEQ. CDR3 length: 17 amino acids. CDR3 in amino acids: CASSQVSLAGKLSPLHF. The CDR3 DNA reads TGTGCCAGCAGCCAAGTCTCCCTTGCCGGGAAACTTTCACCCCTCCACTTT.